The 17 T cell receptor beta chains listed next were all sequenced from one sample in a study of blood T cell repertoires in COVID-19. Libraries were prepared by immunoSEQ multiplex PCR; TCRdb keeps only in-frame clonotypes and omits some of them. The data show 180,000 or so clones, approximately 89% seen once. The sequenced sample consisted of peripheral blood. The receptor set was obtained from a man in his 70s with acute or convalescent COVID-19.

DNA for the CDR3: TGTGCCAGCTCCGGGAGCCAAGACAATGAGCAGTTCTTC. It codes for CASSGSQDNEQFF. This rearrangement joins TRBV18 to TRBJ2-1; D is perhaps TRBD2 (6 bases). Germline V gives CDR1 KGHSH, CDR2 LQKENI. Trimming cost V 6 bases and J 5 bases, with 11 bases left between them. The CDR3 has 13 residues. Drawing the rest from reference TRBV18 and TRBJ2-1, the complete variable domain is NAGVMQNPRHLVRRRGQEARLRCSPMKGHSHVYWYRQLPEEGLKFMVYLQKENIIDESGMPKERFSAEFPKEGPSILRIQQVVRGDSAAYFCASSGSQDNEQFFGPGTRLTVL.

The rearrangement joins TRBV7-6 to TRBJ2-3; 12 bases align to TRBD2. The CDR3 runs to 17 residues. From germline, CDR1 is SGHVS and CDR2 FNYEAQ. Unmatched junction bases numbered 9, after V lost 5 bases and J lost 3 bases. CDR3 DNA: TGTGCCAGCAGCCCGGCGACTAGCGGGAGTTGGACAGATACGCAGTATTTT. Translation gives CASSPATSGSWTDTQYF.

The gene calls are TRBV12-3 or TRBV12-4 and TRBJ1-1; D is uncertain. Trimming removed 2 bases at V and 1 base at J, with 5 bases between. The CDR3 extends over 13 amino acids. CDR3 bases: TGTGCCAGCAGTTTAAGACAGAACACTGAAGCTTTCTTT. This gives the protein CASSLRQNTEAFF.

The chain has TRBV2 and TRBJ2-7, with 8 bases identical to TRBD1. Per germline, CDR1 SNHLY and CDR2 FYNNEI. The CDR3 totals 16 residues. V was pared by 5 bases and J by 3 bases, with 12 bases of the junction left unmatched. CDR3 coding DNA: TGTGCCAGCAGTCCTAGTGGGACAGGATTAGTCTACGAGCAGTACTTC. Translating gives CASSPSGTGLVYEQYF.

This clone was picked up one time. The chain links TRBV19 to TRBJ2-1, with TRBD2 matching 9 bases. V lost 3 bases to trimming and J lost 6 bases; unmatched junction nucleotides: 6. Germline V gives CDR1 LNHDA, CDR2 SQIVND (reference sequence). There are 15 residues in the CDR3. CDR3 sequence: CASSIGTSSSNEQFF. CDR3 DNA: TGTGCCAGTAGTATTGGGACTAGCAGTTCCAATGAGCAGTTCTTC.

J is TRBJ1-1 and V is TRBV11-2; D call uncertain. CDR3 length: 15 residues. V was pared by 5 bases and J by 2 bases, with 15 bases between. CDR1 is SGHAT, CDR2 FQNNGV, per germline. The chain's CDR3 is CASSLLNALNTEAFF. In DNA, the CDR3 is TGTGCCAGCAGCCTACTAAACGCACTTAACACTGAAGCTTTCTTT.

This chain connects TRBV6-5 to TRBJ2-4, with D possibly TRBD1 on 6 matching bases. CDR1 is MNHEY and CDR2 is SVGAGI in the germline V gene. V gave up 6 bases and J gave up 7 bases, with 16 bases separating them. This CDR3 is built from 14 residues. CDR3: CASRDINRVNIQYF. The CDR3 DNA follows: TGTGCCAGCAGAGATATTAACAGGGTGAACATTCAGTACTTC.

V gene TRBV7-8 combines with J gene TRBJ1-4; D possibly corresponds to TRBD1 (5 bases). The V end lost 3 bases, the J end lost 5 bases, and 10 bases lay between the germline ends. Germline V gives CDR1 SGHVS, CDR2 FQNEAQ. The length of the CDR3 is 14 residues. In DNA, the CDR3 is TGTGCCAGCAGCTTCGACAGTTTAAATGAAAAACTGTTTTTT. Protein: CASSFDSLNEKLFF.

The chain combines TRBV27 with TRBJ2-7, with D perhaps matching TRBD1 (6 bases). The germline V gene encodes CDR1 MNHEY and CDR2 SMNVEV (reference sequence). The CDR3 has 13 residues. Trimming removed 6 bases from V and 7 bases from J, with 16 bases in between. CDR3 sequence reads: CASSLLQGREQYF. DNA for the CDR3: TGTGCCAGCAGCCTACTACAGGGCCGAGAGCAGTACTTC.

The chain links TRBV2 to TRBJ1-1, with no clear D. The CDR3 covers 14 residues. V shed 5 bases and J shed 7 bases, with 17 bases lying between them. Looked up from germline, CDR1 is SNHLY and CDR2 is FYNNEI. CDR3 residues: CASSPPQSSGEAFF. CDR3 in DNA: TGTGCCAGCAGTCCACCTCAGAGCTCGGGTGAAGCTTTCTTT.

This chain joins TRBV6-5 and TRBJ2-7, with TRBD2 identical over 10 bases. Germline V gene sequence: CDR1 MNHEY, CDR2 SVGAGI. The CDR3 runs 14 residues. The junction had 9 bases not matched to a gene; V was cut back by 10 bases and J by 3 bases. In DNA, the CDR3 is TGTGCCACCACGGAAGGGACTAGCGACTACGAGCAGTACTTC. It is translated as CATTEGTSDYEQYF.

This clone was picked up one time. For the CDR3, the DNA is TGCGCCAGCAGCCTCAGGACAGGGGAAGTCGGCATTCAGTACTTC. Encoded protein: CASSLRTGEVGIQYF. J is TRBJ2-4 and V is TRBV5-1; TRBD1 matches at 9 bases. From germline, CDR1 is SGHRS and CDR2 YFSETQ. This CDR3 region has 15 residues. J lost 9 bases, V lost 4 bases, and 11 bases had no gene match.

J is TRBJ1-2 and V is TRBV6-5; TRBD1 is a possible D gene (5 bases). Deletions cut 11 bases from V and 5 bases from J, with 21 bases between. The CDR3 sequence is 14 residues long. Germline V gene sequence: CDR1 MNHEY, CDR2 SVGAGI. In nucleotides, the CDR3 is TGTGCCGCCACACGGCTAGGGCAGGGATATGGCTACACCTTC. This codes for CAATRLGQGYGYTF.

The chain employs TRBV5-1 and TRBJ2-7; tentatively, D is TRBD1 (5 bases). Germline CDR1 SGHRS, CDR2 YFSETQ. V was cut by 0 bases and J by 2 bases, with 9 bases left in between. The CDR3 runs to 14 residues. The DNA of the CDR3 is TGCGCCAGCAGCTTGGGGGCAGGGACCTACGAGCAGTACTTC. It translates to CASSLGAGTYEQYF.

This clone has a single count. This chain uses TRBV5-1 with TRBJ2-7; D might be TRBD2 (5 bases). The CDR3 loop spans 13 amino acids. Germline V gives CDR1 SGHRS, CDR2 YFSETQ. The V end was cut by 7 bases, the J end by 4 bases, with 15 bases between. CDR3 in amino acids: CASRRDQNYEQYF. CDR3 in DNA: TGCGCCAGCCGTCGGGATCAGAATTACGAGCAGTACTTC.

V gene TRBV4-2 combines with J gene TRBJ2-3; D remains ambiguous. Germline V lookup: CDR1 LGHNA, CDR2 YNFKEQ. Trimming cost V 0 bases and J 0 bases, with 10 bases left between them. There are 16 residues in the CDR3. Here the CDR3 DNA reads TGTGCCAGCAGCCAAGATCTGGCGGCTAGCACAGATACGCAGTATTTT. Translation gives CASSQDLAASTDTQYF.

This clone came up once. V usage is TRBV5-1 and J usage is TRBJ2-1; TRBD1 matches 11 bases. This CDR3 contains 17 residues. Per germline, CDR1 SGHRS and CDR2 YFSETQ. Trimming took 1 base from V and 9 from J; bases not matched to a gene: 12. CDR3 protein: CASSLSGLGQGGSEQFF. The CDR3 coding sequence is TGCGCCAGCAGCTTGTCGGGATTGGGACAGGGGGGTAGTGAGCAGTTCTTC.